This entry describes one TCR beta chain. This entry comes from a study of blood T cell repertoires in COVID-19. About the research overall: Samples taken during acute and convalescent COVID-19 were collected in the United States, Italy and Spain. PBMCs, B-cell-depleted T cells, or T cells were the source of the cDNA or gDNA that made up the material.

TCRdb's table, derived via immunoSEQ multiplex PCR, lists solely in-frame clones and lacks some. The table records some 390,000 clones, more than 85% of them present only once. The V and J ends lost 7 bases and 6 bases, in that order; junction bases with no gene match: 6. The CDR3 totals 15 residues. The germline V gene has CDR1 SNHLY and CDR2 FYNNEI. This rearrangement joins TRBV2 to TRBJ2-2, with 12 nucleotides matching TRBD2. The source material was peripheral blood. This sequence was found in a human donor in a cohort sampled during active COVID-19. CDR3 residues: CASISSGGGSGELFF. The CDR3 DNA sequence: TGTGCCAGCATTTCTAGCGGGGGGGGCTCCGGGGAGCTGTTTTTT.